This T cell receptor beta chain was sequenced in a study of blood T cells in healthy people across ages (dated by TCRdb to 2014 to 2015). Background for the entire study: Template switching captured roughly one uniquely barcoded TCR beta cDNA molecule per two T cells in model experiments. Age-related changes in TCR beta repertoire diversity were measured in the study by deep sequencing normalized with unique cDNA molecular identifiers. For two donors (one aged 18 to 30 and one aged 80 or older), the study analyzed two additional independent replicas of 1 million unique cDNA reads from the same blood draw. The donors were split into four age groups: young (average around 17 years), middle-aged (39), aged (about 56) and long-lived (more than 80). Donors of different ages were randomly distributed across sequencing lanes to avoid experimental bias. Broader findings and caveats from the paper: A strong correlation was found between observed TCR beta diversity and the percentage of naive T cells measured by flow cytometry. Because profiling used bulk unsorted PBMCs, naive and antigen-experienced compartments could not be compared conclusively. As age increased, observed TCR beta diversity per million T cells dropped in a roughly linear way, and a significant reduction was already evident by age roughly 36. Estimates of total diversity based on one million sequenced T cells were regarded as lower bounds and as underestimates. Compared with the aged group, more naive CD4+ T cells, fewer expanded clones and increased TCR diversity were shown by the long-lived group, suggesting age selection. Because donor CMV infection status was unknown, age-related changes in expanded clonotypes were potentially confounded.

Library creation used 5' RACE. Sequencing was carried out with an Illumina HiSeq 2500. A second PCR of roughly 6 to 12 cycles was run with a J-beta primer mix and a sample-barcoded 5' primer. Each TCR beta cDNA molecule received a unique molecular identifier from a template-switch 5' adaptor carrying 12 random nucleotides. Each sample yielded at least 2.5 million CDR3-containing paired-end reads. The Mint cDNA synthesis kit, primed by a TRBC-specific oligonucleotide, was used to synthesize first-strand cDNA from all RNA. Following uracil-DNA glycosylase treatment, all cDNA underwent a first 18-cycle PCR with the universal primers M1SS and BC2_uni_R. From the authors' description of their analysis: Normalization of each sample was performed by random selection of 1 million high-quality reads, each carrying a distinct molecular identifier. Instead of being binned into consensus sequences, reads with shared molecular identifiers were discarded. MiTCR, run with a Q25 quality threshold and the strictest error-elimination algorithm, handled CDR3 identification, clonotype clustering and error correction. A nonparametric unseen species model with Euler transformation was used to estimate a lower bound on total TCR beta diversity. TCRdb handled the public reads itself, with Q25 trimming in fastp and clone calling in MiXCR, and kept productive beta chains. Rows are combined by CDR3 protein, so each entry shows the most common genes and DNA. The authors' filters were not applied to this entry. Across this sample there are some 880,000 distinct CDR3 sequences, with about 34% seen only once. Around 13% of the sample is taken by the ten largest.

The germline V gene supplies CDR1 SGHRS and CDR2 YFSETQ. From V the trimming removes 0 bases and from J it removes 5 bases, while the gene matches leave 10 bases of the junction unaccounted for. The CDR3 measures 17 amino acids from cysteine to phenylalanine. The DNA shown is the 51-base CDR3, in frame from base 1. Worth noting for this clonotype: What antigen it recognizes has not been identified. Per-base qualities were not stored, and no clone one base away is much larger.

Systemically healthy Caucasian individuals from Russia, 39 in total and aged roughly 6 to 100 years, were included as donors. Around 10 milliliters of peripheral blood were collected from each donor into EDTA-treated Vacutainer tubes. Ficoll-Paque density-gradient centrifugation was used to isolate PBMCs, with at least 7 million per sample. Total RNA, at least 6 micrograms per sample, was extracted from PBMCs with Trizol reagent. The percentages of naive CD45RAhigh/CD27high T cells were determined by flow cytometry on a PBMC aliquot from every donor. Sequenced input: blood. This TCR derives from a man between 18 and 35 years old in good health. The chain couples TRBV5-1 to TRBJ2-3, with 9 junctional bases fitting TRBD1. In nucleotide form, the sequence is TGCGCCAGCAGCTTGGAGAGAACAGGGGGCGATGGAGATACGCAGTATTTT. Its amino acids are CASSLERTGGDGDTQYF.